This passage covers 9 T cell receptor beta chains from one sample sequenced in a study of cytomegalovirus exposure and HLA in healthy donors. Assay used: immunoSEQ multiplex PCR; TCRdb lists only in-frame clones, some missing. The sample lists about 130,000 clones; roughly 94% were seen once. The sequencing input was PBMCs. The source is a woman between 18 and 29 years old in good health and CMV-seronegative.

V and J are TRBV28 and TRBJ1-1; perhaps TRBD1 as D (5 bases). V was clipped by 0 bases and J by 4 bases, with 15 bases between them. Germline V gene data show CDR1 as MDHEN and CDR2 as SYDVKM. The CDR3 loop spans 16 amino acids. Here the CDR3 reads CASSLWPGKVGTEAFF. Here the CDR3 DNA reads TGTGCCAGCAGTTTATGGCCAGGGAAGGTCGGCACTGAAGCTTTCTTT. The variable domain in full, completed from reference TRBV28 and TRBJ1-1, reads DVKVTQSSRYLVKRTGEKVFLECVQDMDHENMFWYRQDPGLGLRLIYFSYDVKMKEKGDIPEGYSVSREKKERFSLILESASTNQTSMYLCASSLWPGKVGTEAFFGQGTRLTVV.

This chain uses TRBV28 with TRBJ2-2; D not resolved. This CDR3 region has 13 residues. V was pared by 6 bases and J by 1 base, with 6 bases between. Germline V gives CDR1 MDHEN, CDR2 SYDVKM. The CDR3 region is CASRYRNTGELFF. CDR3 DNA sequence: TGTGCCAGCAGGTACAGGAACACCGGGGAGCTGTTTTTT.

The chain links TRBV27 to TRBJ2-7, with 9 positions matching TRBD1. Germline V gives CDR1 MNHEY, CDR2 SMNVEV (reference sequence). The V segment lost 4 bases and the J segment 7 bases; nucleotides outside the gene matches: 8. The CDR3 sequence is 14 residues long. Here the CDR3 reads CASSWAQGAGEQYF. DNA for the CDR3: TGTGCCAGCAGTTGGGCACAGGGGGCGGGTGAGCAGTACTTC.

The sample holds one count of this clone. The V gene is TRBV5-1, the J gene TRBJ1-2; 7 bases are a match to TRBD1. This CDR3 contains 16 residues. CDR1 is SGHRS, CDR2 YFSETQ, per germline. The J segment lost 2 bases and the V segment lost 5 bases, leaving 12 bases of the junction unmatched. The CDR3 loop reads CASRGTGEERNYGYTF. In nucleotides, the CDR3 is TGCGCCAGCAGGGGAACAGGGGAAGAACGCAACTATGGCTACACCTTC.

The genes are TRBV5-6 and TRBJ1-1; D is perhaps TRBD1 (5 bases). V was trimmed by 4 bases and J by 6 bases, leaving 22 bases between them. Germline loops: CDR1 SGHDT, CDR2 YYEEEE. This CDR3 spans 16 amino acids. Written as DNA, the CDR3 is TGTGCCAGCAGCATCCCGGCCGGGGGAGGACGTGCTGAAGCTTTCTTT. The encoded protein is CASSIPAGGGRAEAFF.

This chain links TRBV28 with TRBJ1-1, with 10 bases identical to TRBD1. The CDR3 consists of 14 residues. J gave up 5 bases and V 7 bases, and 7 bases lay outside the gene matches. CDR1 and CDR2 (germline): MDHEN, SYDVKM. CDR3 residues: CASKEGQGRTEAFF. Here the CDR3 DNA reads TGTGCCAGCAAAGAGGGACAGGGGCGGACTGAAGCTTTCTTT.

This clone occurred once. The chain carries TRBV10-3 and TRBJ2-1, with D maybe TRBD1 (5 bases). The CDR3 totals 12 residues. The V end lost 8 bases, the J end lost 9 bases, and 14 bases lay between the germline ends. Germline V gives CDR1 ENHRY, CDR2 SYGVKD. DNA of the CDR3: TGTGCCATCGGCGAATATAGGGGTGAGCAGTTCTTC. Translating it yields CAIGEYRGEQFF.

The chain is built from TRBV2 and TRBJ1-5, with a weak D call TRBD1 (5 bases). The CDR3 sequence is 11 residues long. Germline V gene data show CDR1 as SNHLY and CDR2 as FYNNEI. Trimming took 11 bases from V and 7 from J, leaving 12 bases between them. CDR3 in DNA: TGTGCCGGGGGGTCGGGACAGCCCCAGCATTTT. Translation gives CAGGSGQPQHF.

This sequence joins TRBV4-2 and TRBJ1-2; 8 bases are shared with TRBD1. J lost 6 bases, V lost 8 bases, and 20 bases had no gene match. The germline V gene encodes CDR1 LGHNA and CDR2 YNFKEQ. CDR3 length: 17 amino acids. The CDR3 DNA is TGTGCCAGCGCAAGGGCCATGACAGGGGCGATGTCCCATGGCTACACCTTC. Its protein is CASARAMTGAMSHGYTF.